Each of the 29 T cell receptor beta chains below was sequenced from the same sample in a study of T-cell memory formation after mild COVID-19. TCRdb re-called the 5' RACE reads through MiXCR, storing one row per CDR3 protein. This sample has roughly 480,000 distinct CDR3 sequences, with around a quarter found just once. The source material was PBMCs or a T cell subset sorted from them (not recorded which). Source of these receptors: an adult woman who had mild COVID-19 (a few samples of this study predate the infection). Cell type and time point are not known.

This clonotype has ten or more counts. V gene TRBV20-1 combines with J gene TRBJ2-5; a weak D match, TRBD2 (6 bases). V was cut by 0 bases and J by 2 bases, with 13 bases left in between. This CDR3 is built from 15 residues. CDR1 and CDR2 from the germline V gene are DFQATT and SNEGSKA (reference sequence). CDR3 coding DNA: TGCAGTGCTAGAGATCCAAGACTAGTACAAGAGACCCAGTACTTC. Amino acids: CSARDPRLVQETQYF.

V and J are TRBV2 and TRBJ2-1; D is undetermined. In germline, CDR1 is SNHLY, CDR2 FYNNEI. The V gene lost 10 bases and the J gene lost 3 bases, with 13 bases spanning the gap. The CDR3 runs to 13 residues. CDR3 sequence: CATSREHYNEQFF. The CDR3 DNA reads TGTGCCACCTCAAGGGAACACTACAATGAGCAGTTCTTC.

The chain uses TRBV3-1 and TRBJ1-2, with a tentative D call TRBD1 (6 bases). The CDR3 covers 15 residues. Deletions cut 0 bases from V and 4 bases from J, with 12 bases between. Germline V CDR1 and CDR2: LGHDT, YNNKEL (reference sequence). The CDR3: CASSQDRDRLYGYTF. As DNA, the CDR3 is TGTGCCAGCAGCCAAGATCGTGACAGGCTCTATGGCTACACCTTC.

The table lists this clonotype with a few counts. V usage is TRBV10-3 and J usage is TRBJ1-5; D is ambiguous. This CDR3 spans 15 amino acids. The ends were cut back, 0 bases at V and 0 bases at J, with 6 bases in the middle. Germline V gene sequence: CDR1 ENHRY, CDR2 SYGVKD. The DNA for the CDR3 is TGTGCCATCAGTGAGTCGGTCTCTAGCAATCAGCCCCAGCATTTT. Translating it yields CAISESVSSNQPQHF.

V and J are TRBV5-1 and TRBJ2-7, with TRBD1 identical over 8 bases. V lost 0 bases and J lost 1; bases outside the gene matches: 6. Per the germline V gene, CDR1 is SGHRS and CDR2 is YFSETQ. CDR3 size: 16 residues. DNA for the CDR3: TGCGCCAGCAGCTTGGATCGGGACAGGCCGTCCTACGAGCAGTACTTC. Its protein product is CASSLDRDRPSYEQYF. Using reference TRBV5-1 and TRBJ2-7 for the parts outside the CDR3, the full variable domain is KAGVTQTPRYLIKTRGQQVTLSCSPISGHRSVSWYQQTPGQGLQFLFEYFSETQRNKGNFPGRFSGRQFSNSRSEMNVSTLELGDSALYLCASSLDRDRPSYEQYFGPGTRLTVT.

This clonotype occurred a few times. V is TRBV7-2 and J is TRBJ2-3; 9 nucleotides match TRBD1. The CDR3 is made up of 15 amino acids. With V trimmed by 5 bases and J by 3 bases, 6 bases remained unmatched. From germline, CDR1 is SGHTA and CDR2 FQGNSA. The DNA for the CDR3 is TGTGCCAGCAGCCAGAGACAGGGGGGAACAGATACGCAGTATTTT. Translated, it gives CASSQRQGGTDTQYF.

This clonotype was seen only a few times. The genes are TRBV7-9 and TRBJ1-2, with D possibly matching TRBD1 (6 bases). From germline, CDR1 is SEHNR and CDR2 FQNEAQ (reference sequence). Trimming removed 3 bases at V and 0 bases at J, with 17 bases between. The CDR3 runs 17 residues. CDR3 DNA: TGTGCCAGCAGCTTCGATCCCACAGGGTTAGCTAACTATGGCTACACCTTC. As protein: CASSFDPTGLANYGYTF.

This clonotype occurred a few times. This CDR3 reads CASSLRQGARVYGYTF. In DNA form, the CDR3 reads TGTGCCAGCAGCTTAAGACAGGGGGCGAGGGTGTATGGCTACACCTTC. V and J are TRBV7-9 and TRBJ1-2, with 10 positions matching TRBD1. Per the germline V gene, CDR1 is SEHNR and CDR2 is FQNEAQ (reference sequence). The CDR3 spans 16 residues. V lost 2 bases and J lost 5; bases outside the gene matches: 8.

The V gene is TRBV7-2, the J gene TRBJ1-4; the D gene is possibly TRBD1 (6 bases). V dropped 5 bases and J dropped 3 bases, with 19 bases sitting between them. CDR3 length: 17 residues. The germline gives CDR1 SGHTA, CDR2 FQGNSA. CDR3 protein: CASSPRGGVVANEKLFF. CDR3 bases: TGTGCCAGCAGCCCGCGAGGGGGGGTGGTGGCTAATGAAAAACTGTTTTTT.

This chain connects TRBV3-1 to TRBJ2-1; TRBD2 matches at 10 bases. CDR1 LGHDT and CDR2 YNNKEL come from the germline V gene (reference sequence). J lost 7 bases, V lost 6 bases, and 9 bases had no gene match. CDR3 length: 15 residues. In DNA, the CDR3 is TGTGCCAGCAGACTCAATGTAGCGGGAGGTAATGAGCAGTTCTTC. It translates to CASRLNVAGGNEQFF.

The rearrangement links TRBV28 to TRBJ1-2, with TRBD1 matching 7 bases. Losses at the gene ends were 7 bases for V and 4 bases for J; bases not matched to a gene: 3. The CDR3 has 12 amino acids. Germline CDR1 and CDR2: MDHEN and SYDVKM. In DNA, the CDR3 is TGTGCCAGCAATACAGGGGTCTATGGCTACACCTTC. The encoded protein is CASNTGVYGYTF.

This clonotype has only a few counts. The rearrangement uses TRBV5-1 and TRBJ1-1; D ambiguous. In germline, CDR1 is SGHRS, CDR2 YFSETQ. This CDR3 contains 12 residues. Trimming shortened V by 0 bases and J by 6 bases, and 6 bases separated the two germline ends. The CDR3 loop is CASSLATSEAFF. In nucleotides, the CDR3 is TGCGCCAGCAGCTTGGCCACGTCTGAAGCTTTCTTT.

This clonotype has a count of ten or more. This CDR3 is CASSLVASGNEQFF. Here the CDR3 DNA reads TGCGCCAGCAGCTTGGTGGCTAGCGGCAATGAGCAGTTCTTC. This sequence joins TRBV5-1 and TRBJ2-1, with 7 positions matching TRBD2. Germline-derived CDR1 and CDR2 are SGHRS and YFSETQ. V lost 0 bases and J lost 6; bases outside the gene matches: 3. This CDR3 is 14 amino acids long.

V gene TRBV5-1 combines with J gene TRBJ2-3, with D perhaps TRBD2 (5 bases). This CDR3 contains 13 residues. Germline V lookup: CDR1 SGHRS, CDR2 YFSETQ. V was trimmed by 7 bases and J by 0 bases, leaving 9 bases between them. CDR3 nucleotide sequence: TGCGCCAGCCAGAGGGAAAGCACAGATACGCAGTATTTT. Translation: CASQRESTDTQYF. Full variable domain (outside the CDR3, taken from reference TRBV5-1 and TRBJ2-3): KAGVTQTPRYLIKTRGQQVTLSCSPISGHRSVSWYQQTPGQGLQFLFEYFSETQRNKGNFPGRFSGRQFSNSRSEMNVSTLELGDSALYLCASQRESTDTQYFGPGTRLTVL.

The table lists this clonotype with a few counts. The V gene is TRBV27, the J gene TRBJ1-6, with TRBD1 identical over 9 bases. The CDR3 has 14 residues. Looked up from germline, CDR1 is MNHEY and CDR2 is SMNVEV (reference sequence). Trimming cost V 7 bases and J 8 bases; bases outside gene matches: 6. The CDR3 region has the DNA TGTGCCAGCACCTCCGGACAGGGGCATTCACCCCTCCACTTT. Its translation: CASTSGQGHSPLHF.

The chain is built from TRBV19 and TRBJ1-5; D gene ambiguous. Germline-derived CDR1 and CDR2 are LNHDA and SQIVND (reference sequence). Between the trimmed V and J ends, which lost 0 bases and 5 bases, there was a span of 5 bases. The CDR3 is made up of 13 amino acids. The CDR3 loop reads CASSIDRDQPQHF. CDR3 in DNA: TGTGCCAGTAGTATAGATCGGGATCAGCCCCAGCATTTT.

This clonotype was found a few times. In DNA, the CDR3 is TGTGCCAGCAGTTGGAGGGACAGCGAGACGAACACCGGGGAGCTGTTTTTT. This encodes CASSWRDSETNTGELFF. The V and J genes are TRBV12-3 or TRBV12-4 and TRBJ2-2; tentatively, D is TRBD1 (7 bases). Between the trimmed V and J ends, which lost 4 bases and 0 bases, there was a span of 15 bases. This CDR3 has 17 residues.

This clonotype came up a few times. V gene TRBV24-1 combines with J gene TRBJ1-1; D call uncertain. Trimming left V 3 bases short and J 0 bases short, with 10 bases between. This CDR3 has 15 residues. The germline V gene encodes CDR1 KGHDR and CDR2 SFDVKD. CDR3 nucleotide sequence: TGTGCCACCAGTGATGGAGGGAACCTGAACACTGAAGCTTTCTTT. Translated, it gives CATSDGGNLNTEAFF.

Only a few counts were recorded for this clonotype. The rearrangement uses TRBV5-4 and TRBJ1-1; perhaps TRBD1 as D (5 bases). Germline CDR1 SGHNT, CDR2 YYREEE (reference sequence). The CDR3 loop spans 14 amino acids. V shed 4 bases and J shed 0 bases, with 10 bases lying between them. CDR3 residues: CASSNRRMNTEAFF. CDR3 sequence (DNA): TGTGCCAGCAGCAACAGGCGTATGAACACTGAAGCTTTCTTT.

The chain combines TRBV6-6 with TRBJ1-2, with D maybe TRBD1 (5 bases). CDR1 and CDR2 from the germline V gene are MNHNY and SVGAGI (reference sequence). Trimming left V 9 bases short and J 4 bases short, with 9 bases between. The CDR3 is 11 amino acids. The CDR3 sequence: CASAGPYGYTF. The DNA for the CDR3 is TGTGCCAGTGCGGGGCCCTATGGCTACACCTTC.

A few counts support this clonotype. V and J are TRBV20-1 and TRBJ2-7; D remains unclear. The V end lost 1 base, the J end lost 4 bases, and 14 bases lay between the germline ends. The CDR3 contains 14 residues. Germline-derived CDR1 and CDR2 are DFQATT and SNEGSKA (reference sequence). CDR3 region: CSARVRRPPYEQYF. The DNA for the CDR3 is TGCAGTGCTAGAGTCAGAAGGCCGCCATACGAGCAGTACTTC.

This clonotype was recorded a few times. The chain recombines TRBV5-4 with TRBJ2-3, with D perhaps given as TRBD1 or TRBD2 (5 bases each). The CDR3 spans 14 residues. Per the germline V gene, CDR1 is SGHNT and CDR2 is YYREEE (reference sequence). Trimming left V 4 bases short and J 0 bases short, with 9 bases between. CDR3 in amino acids: CASSGAGSTDTQYF. The DNA of the CDR3 is TGTGCCAGCAGCGGGGCGGGTAGCACAGATACGCAGTATTTT.

The V gene is TRBV27, the J gene TRBJ1-5; no reliable D call. Germline lookup yields CDR1 MNHEY and CDR2 SMNVEV (reference sequence). The CDR3 covers 15 residues. The V end was cut by 8 bases, the J end by 0 bases, with 14 bases between. DNA of the CDR3: TGTGCCAGCCGTCGGGCATACGCTAGCAATCAGCCCCAGCATTTT. It is translated as CASRRAYASNQPQHF.

There are a few counts of this clonotype. V gene TRBV6-5 combines with J gene TRBJ1-2; D is possibly TRBD1 (6 bases). V was pared by 5 bases and J by 6 bases, with 19 bases between. Looked up from germline, CDR1 is MNHEY and CDR2 is SVGAGI. The CDR3 sequence is 15 residues long. The DNA for the CDR3 is TGTGCCAGCAGTCCGCGGACAGAATTCGTCGATGGCTACACCTTC. This translates into CASSPRTEFVDGYTF.

This sequence joins TRBV29-1 and TRBJ2-7, with TRBD2 identical over 10 bases. Germline V gene data show CDR1 as SQVTM and CDR2 as ANQGSEA. The J segment lost 3 bases and the V segment lost 7 bases, leaving 6 bases of the junction unmatched. This CDR3 contains 13 residues. The CDR3 spells CSGQAGGNYEQYF. CDR3 in DNA: TGCAGCGGTCAAGCGGGAGGGAACTACGAGCAGTACTTC.

V usage is TRBV19 and J usage is TRBJ2-2; possibly TRBD1 or TRBD2 for D (5 bases each). Germline CDR1 LNHDA, CDR2 SQIVND (reference sequence). The V end was cut by 5 bases, the J end by 2 bases, with 9 bases between. This CDR3 has 14 amino acids. CDR3 in DNA: TGTGCCAGTAGTGTGGGGGTTAACACCGGGGAGCTGTTTTTT. Translation gives CASSVGVNTGELFF.

A few counts support this clonotype. The chain uses TRBV5-5 and TRBJ1-2; no clear D gene. Germline-derived CDR1 and CDR2 are SGHKS and YYEKEE (reference sequence). V lost 0 bases, J lost 4 bases, and 10 bases lay in between. The CDR3 is made up of 14 amino acids. CDR3 DNA sequence: TGTGCCAGCAGCTTGGAAGGGATCGGCTATGGCTACACCTTC. Amino acid sequence: CASSLEGIGYGYTF.

This sequence joins TRBV5-5 and TRBJ2-5, with unresolved D. The CDR3 is 13 amino acids. Between the trimmed V and J ends, which lost 2 bases and 9 bases, there was a span of 14 bases. Germline V gene lookup returns CDR1 SGHKS and CDR2 YYEKEE (reference sequence). CDR3 bases: TGTGCCAGCAGCTTCGAACGGCCTATGGCCCAGTACTTC. Translated: CASSFERPMAQYF.

CDR3 protein: CASSLSLAADTQYF. The CDR3 region has the DNA TGTGCCAGCAGTTTAAGTCTAGCAGCAGATACGCAGTATTTT. The chain uses TRBV12-3 or TRBV12-4 and TRBJ2-3; D perhaps matches TRBD2 (5 bases). The germline V and J ends were trimmed by 2 bases and 4 bases, with 10 bases remaining between them. There are 14 residues in the CDR3.